The count of the clone carrying this T cell receptor (beta chain) is one. Its antigen is not known. This PCR relied on a set of 60 Vbeta primers and 13 Jbeta primers. This table comes from immunoSEQ multiplex PCR, and its TCRdb copy is limited to in-frame clones, with some not included. In the table there are some 130,000 clones, under 90% of which are singletons. The data stem from a study of cytomegalovirus exposure and HLA in healthy donors. Across the whole study: Earlier, 95 million to 120 million unique TCR beta sequences were recovered from around 180 million T cells by an analysis.

Study findings and constraints: TCR sequences were mostly rare, though some public TCRs occurred in many donors.

The CDR3 is 14 residues long. The ends were cut back, 0 bases at V and 6 bases at J, with 11 bases in the middle. From germline, CDR1 is SEHNR and CDR2 FQNEAQ (reference sequence). The rearrangement joins TRBV7-9 to TRBJ1-1; D is perhaps TRBD1 (5 bases). The origin of this receptor is a woman between 35 and 50 years old in good health and CMV-seronegative. Sequenced sample: PBMCs. For the CDR3, the DNA is TGTGCCAGCAGCTTAGCGGGCAGGGAGGCTGAAGCTTTCTTT. Protein product: CASSLAGREAEAFF.